The TCR beta chain described here comes from a study of control samples from healthy donors and cancer patients. This clone showed up just a few times. The CDR3 runs 15 residues. The ends lost 5 bases at V and 5 bases at J; junction bases unmatched: 4. Germline-derived CDR1 and CDR2 are KGHDR and SFDVKD. The data were produced by immunoSEQ multiplex PCR, yet TCRdb's version contains in-frame clones alone and is incomplete. The sample has 100,000 or so clones, about four fifths seen once. The source material was blood. V usage is TRBV24-1 and J usage is TRBJ2-2, with 10 positions matching TRBD2. This TCR was recovered from a woman aged 30 to 39 in good health. CDR3 residues: CATSAGTSETGELFF. For the CDR3, the DNA is TGTGCCACCAGTGCCGGGACTAGCGAGACCGGGGAGCTGTTTTTT.